The present T cell receptor (beta chain) was sequenced within a study of blood T cell repertoires in COVID-19. As for the study in general: The cDNA or gDNA used as material had been derived from T cells, B-cell-depleted T cells, or PBMCs.

The repertoire was sequenced with immunoSEQ multiplex PCR; TCRdb's copy has only in-frame clones and lacks some. The sample holds about 98,000 clones; more than 80% are singletons and the top ten take 4% to 5.5%. The V gene's germline CDR1 is MDHEN and CDR2 SYDVKM. The CDR3 is 15 residues long. With 2 bases clipped from V and 2 bases from J, the junction kept 3 bases outside the gene matches. The sequenced material came from peripheral blood. This TCR came from a human donor in a cohort sampled during active COVID-19. This chain links TRBV28 with TRBJ1-5; 7 bases are shared with TRBD1. CDR3 nucleotide sequence: TGTGCCAGCAGTTTAATACAGGGGCGCAATCAGCCCCAGCATTTT. As protein: CASSLIQGRNQPQHF. The full variable domain, completed using reference TRBV28 and TRBJ1-5, is DVKVTQSSRYLVKRTGEKVFLECVQDMDHENMFWYRQDPGLGLRLIYFSYDVKMKEKGDIPEGYSVSREKKERFSLILESASTNQTSMYLCASSLIQGRNQPQHFGDGTRLSIL.